The T cell receptor beta chain under discussion was sequenced for a study of vaccination and CD4 T cells after COVID-19. Study findings and constraints: Convalescent patients displayed spike mono-reactivity in 304 of 307 vaccine-specific clones.

CDR1 and CDR2 from the germline V gene are LNHNV and YYDKDF (reference sequence). V shed 0 bases, J shed 2 bases, and the junction held 7 bases outside the gene matches. The CDR3 spans 16 residues. Using its own MiXCR run on the PCR reads, TCRdb lists one record per CDR3 protein. This table holds 13,000 to 15,000 distinct CDR3 sequences, roughly 71% found once. This clonotype was counted a few times. What it binds is not known. The sequencing used CD4+ T cells from blood, collected after SARS-CoV-2 vaccination. This sequence originates from a human donor who had recovered from COVID-19. The rearrangement joins TRBV15 to TRBJ2-7; 7 bases match TRBD1. CDR3 coding DNA: TGTGCCACCAGCAGAGAGCTACCGGGACAGCCCTACGAGCAGTACTTC. It specifies CATSRELPGQPYEQYF.